This is a list of T cell receptor beta chains from one sample in a study of shared clonotypes between healthy human individuals. Here immunoSEQ multiplex PCR was the method, and the copy in TCRdb shows in-frame clones only, minus some. Of about a million clones listed, approximately 77% are singletons. The sequenced material came from memory CD4+ T cells from PBMCs. The source is a man aged 18 to 29 in good health. Some clones in this sample may be carry-over from other donors' samples. The CDR3 runs from the conserved cysteine through the conserved F or W. The D gene is left open where the match is weak. Clone size is not always given. Where it is, it says once, few, many or a class for expanded clones.

d_gene	j_gene	v_gene	abundance	CDR3aa	CDR3nt
NA	TRBJ2-7	TRBV4-1	NA	CASSPVGRATYEQYF	TGCGCCAGCAGCCCAGTCGGCAGGGCGACCTACGAGCAGTACTTC
NA	TRBJ2-5	TRBV7-3	NA	CASSLRSGETQYF	TGTGCCAGCAGCTTGCGATCGGGAGAGACCCAGTACTTC
NA	TRBJ2-2	TRBV7-9	NA	CASSPGTTGTGELFF	TGTGCCAGCAGCCCCGGGACGACGGGGACCGGGGAGCTGTTTTTT
NA	TRBJ2-2	TRBV10-3	NA	CAIRDTTNTGELFF	TGTGCCATCCGGGACACGACGAACACCGGGGAGCTGTTTTTT
NA	TRBJ2-5	TRBV2	NA	CATSGDQETQYF	TGTGCCACCTCAGGGGATCAAGAGACCCAGTACTTC
NA	TRBJ1-5	TRBV5-1	NA	CASSPGTEPNQPQHF	TGCGCCAGCAGCCCGGGGACGGAACCCAATCAGCCCCAGCATTTT
NA	TRBJ2-2	TRBV4-2	NA	CASSQNRANTGELFF	TGTGCCAGCAGCCAGAACAGGGCTAACACCGGGGAGCTGTTTTTT
NA	TRBJ1-1	TRBV4-1	few	CASSLPIVGNTEAFF	TGCGCCAGCAGCTTGCCTATCGTGGGGAACACTGAAGCTTTCTTT
NA	TRBJ2-3	TRBV7-9	NA	CASSLAFRGDTQYF	TGTGCCAGCAGCTTAGCGTTTCGGGGAGATACGCAGTATTTT
NA	TRBJ2-4	TRBV10-3	NA	CAISESGGLAKNIQYF	TGTGCCATCAGTGAGTCGGGGGGACTAGCCAAAAACATTCAGTACTTC
NA	TRBJ1-4	TRBV7-7	once	CASSPTGSGEEKLFF	TGTGCCAGCAGCCCCACAGGGTCGGGGGAGGAAAAACTGTTTTTT
NA	TRBJ2-1	TRBV5-1	few	CASSLLISGDEQFF	TGCGCCAGCAGCTTACTCATCTCGGGCGATGAGCAGTTCTTC
NA	TRBJ1-1	TRBV6-1	few	CASTLDSSNTEAFF	TGTGCCAGCACCCTGGACAGCAGCAACACTGAAGCTTTCTTT
TRBD2	TRBJ2-3	TRBV5-1	NA	CASSWLAGGTDTQYF	TGCGCCAGCAGCTGGCTAGCGGGAGGCACAGATACGCAGTATTTT
TRBD2	TRBJ2-7	TRBV27	NA	CASSFGLAVPYEQYF	TGTGCCAGCAGTTTCGGACTAGCGGTCCCCTACGAGCAGTACTTC
NA	TRBJ1-2	TRBV5-1	few	CASSLAGLKGYTF	TGCGCCAGCAGCTTGGCAGGGTTGAAGGGCTACACCTTC
TRBD1	TRBJ2-7	TRBV28	NA	CASSWDRLMRHEQYF	TGTGCCAGCAGCTGGGACAGGCTGATGAGACACGAGCAGTACTTC
NA	TRBJ1-2	TRBV5-6	many	CASSLAQGIGYGYTF	TGTGCCAGCAGCTTGGCCCAGGGGATCGGCTATGGCTACACCTTC
NA	TRBJ2-7	TRBV6-5	NA	CASSIRDGAYEQYF	TGTGCCAGCAGCATCCGGGACGGAGCCTACGAGCAGTACTTC
NA	TRBJ2-1	TRBV15	NA	CATSSRVAYNEQFF	TGTGCCACCAGCTCCCGAGTCGCCTACAATGAGCAGTTCTTC
NA	TRBJ1-1	TRBV11-2	NA	CASNLKGEGTEAFF	TGTGCCAGCAACCTTAAGGGGGAGGGCACTGAAGCTTTCTTT
TRBD1	TRBJ2-2	TRBV7-3	NA	CASSAQGAANTGELFF	TGTGCCAGCAGCGCCCAGGGGGCAGCGAACACCGGGGAGCTGTTTTTT
NA	TRBJ1-2	TRBV5-4	NA	CASSSFQGSYGYTF	TGTGCCAGCAGCTCTTTTCAGGGGTCCTATGGCTACACCTTC
TRBD1	TRBJ2-7	TRBV5-1	NA	CASSSTSGTASYEQYF	TGCGCCAGCAGCTCAACCTCCGGGACAGCCTCCTACGAGCAGTACTTC
NA	TRBJ1-3	TRBV7-9	NA	CASSSETTGSGNTIYF	TGTGCCAGCAGCTCTGAGACGACAGGCTCTGGAAACACCATATATTTT
TRBD2	TRBJ2-1	TRBV14	NA	CASTSGLAHSYNEQFF	TGTGCCAGCACTTCAGGACTAGCGCACTCCTACAATGAGCAGTTCTTC
NA	TRBJ2-1	TRBV25-1	NA	CASSVSRGGGQGQFF	TGTGCCAGCAGTGTGTCGCGGGGAGGAGGGCAGGGGCAGTTCTTC
NA	TRBJ1-1	TRBV29-1	few	CSGERRNTEAFF	TGCAGCGGCGAACGGAGGAACACTGAAGCTTTCTTT
NA	TRBJ1-2	TRBV16	once	CASSQYGGKDYGYTF	TGTGCCAGCAGCCAATACGGGGGAAAGGACTATGGCTACACCTTC
NA	TRBJ2-7	TRBV4-3	NA	CASSQGHSSSYEQYF	TGCGCCAGCAGCCAAGGACACTCGAGCTCCTACGAGCAGTACTTC
NA	TRBJ2-2	TRBV5-6	NA	CASNRAGTGELFF	TGTGCCAGCAACAGGGCGGGGACCGGGGAGCTGTTTTTT
TRBD2	TRBJ2-5	TRBV30	NA	CAWTSGAGVETQYF	TGTGCCTGGACCTCAGGAGCGGGAGTGGAGACCCAGTACTTC
NA	TRBJ1-1	TRBV10-3	NA	CAISGWGNKDTEAFF	TGTGCCATCAGTGGTTGGGGAAACAAGGACACTGAAGCTTTCTTT
TRBD1	TRBJ1-1	TRBV18	NA	CASSPSTGGATEAFF	TGTGCCAGCTCACCATCAACAGGGGGGGCCACTGAAGCTTTCTTT
NA	TRBJ2-5	TRBV28	few	CASSSVARETQYF	TGTGCCAGCAGTTCGGTAGCTCGGGAGACCCAGTACTTC
NA	TRBJ1-3	TRBV9	NA	CASSVAPNGNTIYF	TGTGCCAGCAGCGTAGCTCCCAATGGAAACACCATATATTTT
NA	TRBJ1-1	TRBV7-3	NA	CASSPGHRTEAFF	TGTGCCAGCAGCCCGGGCCACCGGACTGAAGCTTTCTTT
NA	TRBJ2-3	TRBV5-5	once	CASSLAARVETDTQYF	TGTGCCAGCAGCTTGGCGGCCAGGGTGGAAACAGATACGCAGTATTTT
NA	TRBJ1-2	TRBV5-6	NA	CASSYRDRPYGYTF	TGTGCCAGCAGCTATCGGGACCGCCCCTATGGCTACACCTTC
NA	TRBJ2-2	TRBV5-1	NA	CASSLVGGTLTGELFF	TGCGCCAGCAGCTTGGTAGGCGGGACCCTCACCGGGGAGCTGTTTTTT
NA	TRBJ2-6	TRBV19	NA	CASSIGASGTGANVLTF	TGTGCCAGTAGTATAGGAGCCAGTGGAACTGGGGCCAACGTCCTGACTTTC
NA	TRBJ2-3	TRBV18	NA	CASSPPVGVSDTQYF	TGTGCCAGCTCACCACCGGTAGGCGTCTCAGATACGCAGTATTTT
TRBD2	TRBJ2-5	TRBV7-2	NA	CASSIMGLVQETQYF	TGTGCCAGCAGCATAATGGGACTAGTCCAAGAGACCCAGTACTTC
NA	TRBJ2-1	TRBV28	NA	CASSLPYGGSGVYNEQFF	TGTGCCAGCAGTTTACCCTATGGAGGGTCGGGGGTATACAATGAGCAGTTCTTC